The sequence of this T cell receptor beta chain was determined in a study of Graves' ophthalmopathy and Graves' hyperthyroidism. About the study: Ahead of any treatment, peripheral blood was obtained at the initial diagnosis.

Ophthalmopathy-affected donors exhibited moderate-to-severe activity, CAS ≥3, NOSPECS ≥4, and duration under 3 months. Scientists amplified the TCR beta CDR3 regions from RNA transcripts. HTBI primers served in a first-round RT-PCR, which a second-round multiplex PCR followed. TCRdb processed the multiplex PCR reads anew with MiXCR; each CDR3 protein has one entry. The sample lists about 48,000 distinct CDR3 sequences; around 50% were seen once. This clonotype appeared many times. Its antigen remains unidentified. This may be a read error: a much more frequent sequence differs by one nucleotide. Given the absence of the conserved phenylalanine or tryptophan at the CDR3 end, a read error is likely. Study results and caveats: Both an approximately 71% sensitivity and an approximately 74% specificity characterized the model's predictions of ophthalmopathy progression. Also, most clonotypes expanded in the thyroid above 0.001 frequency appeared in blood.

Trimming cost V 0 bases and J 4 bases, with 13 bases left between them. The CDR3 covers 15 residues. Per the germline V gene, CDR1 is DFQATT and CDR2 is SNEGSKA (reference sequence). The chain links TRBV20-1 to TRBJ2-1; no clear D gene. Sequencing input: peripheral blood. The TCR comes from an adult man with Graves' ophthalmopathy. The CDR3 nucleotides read TGCAGTGCTAGAGATCTTAGGGCTTATTACAATGAGCAGTTCCTC. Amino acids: CSARDLRAYYNEQFL.